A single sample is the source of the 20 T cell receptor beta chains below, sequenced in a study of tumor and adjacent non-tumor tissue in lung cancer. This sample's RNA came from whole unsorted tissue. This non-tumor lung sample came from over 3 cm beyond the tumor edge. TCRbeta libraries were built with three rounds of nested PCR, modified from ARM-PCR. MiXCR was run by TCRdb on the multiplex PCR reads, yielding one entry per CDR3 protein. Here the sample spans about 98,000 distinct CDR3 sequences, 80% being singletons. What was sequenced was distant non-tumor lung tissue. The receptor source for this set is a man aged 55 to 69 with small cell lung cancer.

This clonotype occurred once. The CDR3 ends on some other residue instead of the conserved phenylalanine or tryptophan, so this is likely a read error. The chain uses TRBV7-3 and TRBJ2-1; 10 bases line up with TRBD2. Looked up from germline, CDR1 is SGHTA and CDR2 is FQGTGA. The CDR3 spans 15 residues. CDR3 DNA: TGTACCAGCAGCAAACTAGCGGGAACCTACAATGAGCAGTTCTAC. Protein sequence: CTSSKLAGTYNEQFY.

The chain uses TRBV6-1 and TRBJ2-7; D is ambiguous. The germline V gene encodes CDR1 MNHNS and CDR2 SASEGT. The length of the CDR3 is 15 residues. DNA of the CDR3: TGTGCCAGCAACACAATCGGGTCGTCCCTCTACGAGGAGTACGTC. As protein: CASNTIGSSLYEEYV.

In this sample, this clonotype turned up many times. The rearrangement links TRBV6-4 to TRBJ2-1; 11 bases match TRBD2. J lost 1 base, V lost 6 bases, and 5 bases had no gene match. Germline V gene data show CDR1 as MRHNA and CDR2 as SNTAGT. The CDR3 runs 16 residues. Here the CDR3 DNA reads TGTGCCAGCAGACCCACTAGCGGGAGTTCCTACAATGAGCAGTTCTTC. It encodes CASRPTSGSSYNEQFF.

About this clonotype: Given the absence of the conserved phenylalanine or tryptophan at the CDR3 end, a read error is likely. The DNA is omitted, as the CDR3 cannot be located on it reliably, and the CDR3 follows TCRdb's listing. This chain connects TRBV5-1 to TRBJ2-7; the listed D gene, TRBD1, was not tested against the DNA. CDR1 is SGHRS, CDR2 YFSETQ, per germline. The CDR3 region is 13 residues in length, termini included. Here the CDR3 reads CASSPVIGGSSTS.

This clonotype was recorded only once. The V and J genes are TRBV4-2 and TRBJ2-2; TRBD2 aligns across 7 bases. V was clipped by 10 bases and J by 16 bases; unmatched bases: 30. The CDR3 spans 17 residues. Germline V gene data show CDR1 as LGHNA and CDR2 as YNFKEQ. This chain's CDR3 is CATNGLYAGDDIGDPFF. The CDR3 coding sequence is TGTGCCACTAACGGCCTCTATGCGGGAGACGACATCGGGGATCCGTTTTTT.

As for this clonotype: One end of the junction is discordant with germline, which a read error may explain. The CDR3 sequence is CASSFLAGDIYNSPFHF. The DNA for the CDR3 is TGTGCCAGCAGTTTTCTGGCAGGGGACATTTATAATTCACCCTTTCACTTC. V is TRBV12-3 or TRBV12-4 and J is TRBJ1-6, with D tentatively TRBD1 (6 bases). The CDR3 has 17 residues.

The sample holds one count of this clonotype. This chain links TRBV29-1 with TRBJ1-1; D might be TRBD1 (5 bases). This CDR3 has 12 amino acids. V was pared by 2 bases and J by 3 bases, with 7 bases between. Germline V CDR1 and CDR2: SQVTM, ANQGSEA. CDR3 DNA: TGCAGCGTTGAACCGGGGGACACTGAAGCTTTCTTT. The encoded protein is CSVEPGDTEAFF.

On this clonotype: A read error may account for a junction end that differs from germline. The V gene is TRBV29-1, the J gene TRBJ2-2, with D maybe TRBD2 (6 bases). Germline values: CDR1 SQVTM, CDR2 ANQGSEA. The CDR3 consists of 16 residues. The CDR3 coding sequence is TGCAGCGTTTTGGTAGAGGGAGGCGCGAACACCTGGGAGCTGTTTTTT. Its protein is CSVLVEGGANTWELFF.

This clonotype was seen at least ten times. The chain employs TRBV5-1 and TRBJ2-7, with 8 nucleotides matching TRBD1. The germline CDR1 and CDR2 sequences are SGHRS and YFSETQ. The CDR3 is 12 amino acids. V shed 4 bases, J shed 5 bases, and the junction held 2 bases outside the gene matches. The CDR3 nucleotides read TGCGCCAGCAGCCCGGACAGGGACGAGCAGTACTTC. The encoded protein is CASSPDRDEQYF.

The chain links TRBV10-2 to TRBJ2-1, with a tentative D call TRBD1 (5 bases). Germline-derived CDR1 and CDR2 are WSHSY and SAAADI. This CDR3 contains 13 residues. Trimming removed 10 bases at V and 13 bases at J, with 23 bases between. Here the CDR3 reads CANCETGQGAQFF. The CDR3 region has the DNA TGCGCCAACTGCGAGACTGGCCAGGGTGCACAGTTCTTC.

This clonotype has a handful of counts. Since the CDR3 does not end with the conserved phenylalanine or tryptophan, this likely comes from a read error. DNA of the CDR3: TGTGCTAGCAGTCAAGATCTGAGGGCCAACACTGGGGAGCTGTTTTAT. This sequence encodes CASSQDLRANTGELFY. This sequence joins TRBV4-2 and TRBJ2-2, with a tentative D call TRBD2 (5 bases). From germline, CDR1 is LGHNA and CDR2 YNFKEQ. The CDR3 sequence is 16 residues long.

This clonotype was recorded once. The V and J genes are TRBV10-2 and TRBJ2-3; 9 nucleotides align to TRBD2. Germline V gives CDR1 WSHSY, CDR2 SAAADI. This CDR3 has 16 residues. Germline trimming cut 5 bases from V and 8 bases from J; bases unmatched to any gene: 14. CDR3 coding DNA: TGCGCCAGCAGTTCTACGGAATTAGCGGGAGTGGGTACGCAGTATTTT. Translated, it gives CASSSTELAGVGTQYF.

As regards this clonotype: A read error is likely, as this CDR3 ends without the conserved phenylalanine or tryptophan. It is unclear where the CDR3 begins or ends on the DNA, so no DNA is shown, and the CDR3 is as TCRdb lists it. CDR3 sequence reads: CASSLRADSSYNEQSI. The J gene is TRBJ2-1, the V gene TRBV11-2. Inclusive of both ends, the CDR3 amounts to 16 amino acids. The V gene's germline CDR1 is SGHAT and CDR2 FQNNGV.

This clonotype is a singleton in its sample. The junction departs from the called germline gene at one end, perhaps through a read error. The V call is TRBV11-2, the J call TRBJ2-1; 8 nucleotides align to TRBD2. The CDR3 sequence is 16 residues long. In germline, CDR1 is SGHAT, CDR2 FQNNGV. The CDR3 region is CASSREGNTALNEQFF. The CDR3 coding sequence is TGTGCCAGCAGCCGGGAGGGTAATACGGCCCTCAATGAGCAATTCTTC.

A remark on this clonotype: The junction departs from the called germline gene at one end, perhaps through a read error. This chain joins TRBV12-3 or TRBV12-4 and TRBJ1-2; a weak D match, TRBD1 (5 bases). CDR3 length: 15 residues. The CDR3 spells CTSTTTDHSNDGYIF. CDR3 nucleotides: TGTACCAGCACAACGACAGACCATTCGAACGATGGCTACATCTTC.

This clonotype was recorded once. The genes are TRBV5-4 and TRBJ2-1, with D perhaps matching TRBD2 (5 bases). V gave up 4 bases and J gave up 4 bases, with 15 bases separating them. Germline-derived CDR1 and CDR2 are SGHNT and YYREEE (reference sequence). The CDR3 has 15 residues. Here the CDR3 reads CASSRPGSKYNEQFF. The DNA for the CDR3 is TGTGCCAGCAGCCGACCGGGGTCGAAGTACAATGAGCAGTTCTTC.

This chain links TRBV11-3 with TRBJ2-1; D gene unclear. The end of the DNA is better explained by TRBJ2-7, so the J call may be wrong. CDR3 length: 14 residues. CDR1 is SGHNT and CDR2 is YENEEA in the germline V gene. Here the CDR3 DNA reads TGTGCCAGCAGCTTAGTCCCAGGCCACAATGAGCAGTACTTC. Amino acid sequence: CASSLVPGHNEQYF.

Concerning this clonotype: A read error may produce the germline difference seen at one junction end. The CDR3, as DNA: TGCAGCATTGAATGGCGGGGGTCTGGCTCAGATACGCAGTATTTT. Amino acids: CSIEWRGSGSDTQYF. The V call is TRBV29-1, the J call TRBJ2-3, with 7 bases identical to TRBD2. This CDR3 spans 15 amino acids. From germline, CDR1 is SQVTM and CDR2 ANQGSEA.

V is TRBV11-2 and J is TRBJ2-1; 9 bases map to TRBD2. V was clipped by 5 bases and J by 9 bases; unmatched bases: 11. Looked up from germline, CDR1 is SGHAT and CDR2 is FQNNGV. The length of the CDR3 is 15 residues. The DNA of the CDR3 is TGTGCCAGCAGCCTTTTTAGCGGGAGTTTAGTTGAGCAGTTCTTC. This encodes CASSLFSGSLVEQFF.

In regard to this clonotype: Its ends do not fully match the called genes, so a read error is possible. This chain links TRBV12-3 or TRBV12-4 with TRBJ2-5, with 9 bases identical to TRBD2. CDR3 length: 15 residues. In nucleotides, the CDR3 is TGTGCCAGTAGTCCGACTAGCGGCGCGTTGGAGACCCAATACTTC. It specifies CASSPTSGALETQYF.